This T cell receptor (beta chain) was captured by sequencing in a study of T cells in Graves' hyperthyroidism and ophthalmopathy. The source material, RNA transcripts, was used to amplify TCR beta CDR3 regions. When the TCR CDR3 underwent first-round RT-PCR, the HTBI primer set was used. TCRdb itself ran the multiplex PCR reads through MiXCR, one entry per CDR3 protein. Of about 510,000 distinct CDR3 sequences in the sample, 46% were seen once. Study-wide results and limits: Among clonotypes expanded in thyroid above 0.001, most were also found in blood.

Uncontrolled infection, other autoimmune disease, pregnancy or lactation excluded patients. The study based diagnoses on clinical symptoms, serum thyroxine and TRAb, thyroid ultrasound and orbital computed tomography. A note on this clonotype: What it binds is unknown.

The V end lost 0 bases, the J end lost 8 bases, and 13 bases lay between the germline ends. The CDR3 consists of 15 residues. CDR1 and CDR2 from the germline V gene are MNHNS and SASEGT. The sequenced sample consisted of peripheral blood or thyroid tissue (not recorded which). The V gene is TRBV6-1, the J gene TRBJ1-4; weak D call: TRBD1 (5 bases). The receptor was derived from an adult woman with Graves' disease, either hyperthyroidism or ophthalmopathy (not recorded which). The CDR3 sequence: CASSEAGRGREKLFF. CDR3 sequence (DNA): TGTGCCAGCAGTGAAGCGGGGAGGGGACGGGAAAAACTGTTTTTT.